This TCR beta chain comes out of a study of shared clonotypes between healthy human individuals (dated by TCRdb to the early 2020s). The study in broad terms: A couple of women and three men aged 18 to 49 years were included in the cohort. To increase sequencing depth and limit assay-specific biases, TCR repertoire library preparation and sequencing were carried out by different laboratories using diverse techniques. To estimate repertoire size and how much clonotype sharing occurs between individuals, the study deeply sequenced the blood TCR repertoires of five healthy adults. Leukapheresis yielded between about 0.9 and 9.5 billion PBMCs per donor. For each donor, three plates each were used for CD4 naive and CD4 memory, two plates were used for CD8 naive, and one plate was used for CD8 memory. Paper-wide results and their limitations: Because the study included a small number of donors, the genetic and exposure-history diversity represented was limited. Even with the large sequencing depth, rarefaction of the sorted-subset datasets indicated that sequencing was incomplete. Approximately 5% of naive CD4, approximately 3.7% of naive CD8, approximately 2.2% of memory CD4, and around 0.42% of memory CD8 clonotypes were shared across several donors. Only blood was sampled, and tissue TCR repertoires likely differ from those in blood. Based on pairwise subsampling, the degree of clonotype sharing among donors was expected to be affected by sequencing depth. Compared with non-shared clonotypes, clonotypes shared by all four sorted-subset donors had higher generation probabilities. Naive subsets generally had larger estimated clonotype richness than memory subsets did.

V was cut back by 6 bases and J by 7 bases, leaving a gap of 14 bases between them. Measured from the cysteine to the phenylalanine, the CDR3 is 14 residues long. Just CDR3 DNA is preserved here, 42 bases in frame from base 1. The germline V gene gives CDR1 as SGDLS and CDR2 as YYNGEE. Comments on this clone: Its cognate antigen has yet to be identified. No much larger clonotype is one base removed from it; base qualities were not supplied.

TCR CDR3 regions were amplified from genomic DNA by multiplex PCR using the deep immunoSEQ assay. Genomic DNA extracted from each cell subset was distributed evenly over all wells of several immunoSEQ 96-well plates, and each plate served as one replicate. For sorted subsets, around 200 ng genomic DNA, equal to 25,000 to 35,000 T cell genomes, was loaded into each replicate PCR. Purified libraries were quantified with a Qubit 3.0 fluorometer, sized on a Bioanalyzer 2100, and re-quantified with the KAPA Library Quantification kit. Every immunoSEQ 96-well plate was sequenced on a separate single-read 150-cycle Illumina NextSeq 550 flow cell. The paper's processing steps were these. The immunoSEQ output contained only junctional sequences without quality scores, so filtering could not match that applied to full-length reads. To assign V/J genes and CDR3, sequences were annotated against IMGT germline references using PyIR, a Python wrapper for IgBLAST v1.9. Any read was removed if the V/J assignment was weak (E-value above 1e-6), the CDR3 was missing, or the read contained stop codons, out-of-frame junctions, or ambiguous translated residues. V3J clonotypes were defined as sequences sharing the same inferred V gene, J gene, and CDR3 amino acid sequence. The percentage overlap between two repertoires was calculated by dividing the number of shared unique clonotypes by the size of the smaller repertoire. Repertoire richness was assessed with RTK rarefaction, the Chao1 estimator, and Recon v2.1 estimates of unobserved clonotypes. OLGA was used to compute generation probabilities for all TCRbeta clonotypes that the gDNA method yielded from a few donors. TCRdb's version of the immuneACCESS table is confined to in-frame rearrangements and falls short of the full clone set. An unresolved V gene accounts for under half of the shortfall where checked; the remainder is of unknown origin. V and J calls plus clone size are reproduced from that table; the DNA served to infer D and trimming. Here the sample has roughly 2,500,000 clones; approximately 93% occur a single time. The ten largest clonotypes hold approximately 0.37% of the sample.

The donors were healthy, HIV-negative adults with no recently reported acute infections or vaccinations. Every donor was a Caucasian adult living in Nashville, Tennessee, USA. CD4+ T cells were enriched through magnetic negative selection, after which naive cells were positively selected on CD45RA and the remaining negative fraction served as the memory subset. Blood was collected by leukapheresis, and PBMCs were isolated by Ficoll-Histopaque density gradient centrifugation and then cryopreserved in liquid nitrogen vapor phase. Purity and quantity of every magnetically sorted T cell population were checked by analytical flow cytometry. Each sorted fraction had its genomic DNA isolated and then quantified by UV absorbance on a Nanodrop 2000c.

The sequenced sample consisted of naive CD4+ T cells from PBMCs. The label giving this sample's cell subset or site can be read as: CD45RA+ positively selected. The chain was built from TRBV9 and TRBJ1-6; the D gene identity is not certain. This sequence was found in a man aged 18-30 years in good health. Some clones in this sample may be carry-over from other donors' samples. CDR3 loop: CASTARVTNSPLHF. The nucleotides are TGTGCCAGCACGGCCCGGGTCACAAATTCACCCCTCCACTTT.